The 15 T cell receptor beta chains below all came from one sample that was sequenced in a study of T cells in Graves' hyperthyroidism and ophthalmopathy. RNA transcripts yielded amplified TCR beta CDR3 regions. The TCR CDR3 was amplified in a first-round RT-PCR using the HTBI primer set. MiXCR, run by TCRdb on the multiplex PCR reads, gives a single entry per CDR3 protein. The repertoire holds hundreds of thousands of distinct CDR3 sequences, with around 15% as singletons. The sequenced sample was blood. The receptors stem from a woman in her late teens or twenties with Graves' hyperthyroidism.

This clonotype showed up many times. This rearrangement joins TRBV3-1 to TRBJ1-1; no clear D. Germline V lookup: CDR1 LGHDT, CDR2 YNNKEL (reference sequence). Trimming removed 0 bases at V and 9 bases at J, with 11 bases between. The CDR3 is 13 amino acids. The CDR3 is CASSQDTAGKAFF. Written as DNA, the CDR3 is TGTGCCAGCAGCCAAGACACGGCCGGGAAAGCTTTCTTT.

The rearrangement uses TRBV7-9 and TRBJ1-5; tentative D call: TRBD1 (5 bases). Trimming removed 4 bases at V and 8 bases at J, with 15 bases between. Germline CDR1 SEHNR, CDR2 FQNEAQ (reference sequence). This CDR3 is built from 14 residues. The CDR3 protein is CASSSRGGLEPQHF. Here the CDR3 DNA reads TGTGCCAGCAGCTCACGGGGGGGGTTAGAGCCCCAGCATTTT.

This clonotype was counted ten times or more. J is TRBJ1-1 and V is TRBV6-1; 7 bases align to TRBD1. The V gene end was trimmed by 5 bases and the J gene end by 1 base; junction bases not matched to a gene: 10. The CDR3 is 16 residues long. Looked up from germline, CDR1 is MNHNS and CDR2 is SASEGT. CDR3 bases: TGTGCCAGCAGTTCCCAACAGGGGAAAGGGAACACTGAAGCTTTCTTT. Translation gives CASSSQQGKGNTEAFF.

This clonotype was counted at least ten times. The chain joins TRBV20-1 to TRBJ2-1; TRBD1 matches 9 bases. This CDR3 region has 17 residues. Germline V gives CDR1 DFQATT, CDR2 SNEGSKA (reference sequence). J gave up 1 base and V 3 bases, and 10 bases lay outside the gene matches. CDR3 in DNA: TGCAGTGCTAGTCAATACACCGGGACAGGGTCCTACAATGAGCAGTTCTTC. It specifies CSASQYTGTGSYNEQFF.

This clonotype was recorded at least ten times. The chain recombines TRBV11-2 with TRBJ2-3; 13 positions agree with TRBD2. Germline CDR1 SGHAT, CDR2 FQNNGV. The CDR3 consists of 17 residues. V was pared by 4 bases and J by 3 bases, with 7 bases of the junction left unmatched. The CDR3: CASSSSGTSGKTDTQYF. CDR3 DNA: TGTGCCAGCAGCTCATCCGGGACTAGCGGGAAGACAGATACGCAGTATTTT.

This clonotype was observed at least ten times. The J gene is TRBJ2-7, the V gene TRBV2; 8 bases are a match to TRBD2. Germline V gene data show CDR1 as SNHLY and CDR2 as FYNNEI. The length of the CDR3 is 14 residues. V shed 6 bases and J 1 base; nucleotides not matched to a gene: 5. CDR3 bases: TGTGCCAGCAGGGGACTAGGGTTTTCCTACGAGCAGTACTTC. As protein: CASRGLGFSYEQYF.

This clonotype was found many times. The rearrangement uses TRBV10-3 and TRBJ2-7; D might be TRBD1 (5 bases). The V gene lost 6 bases and the J gene lost 3 bases, with 6 bases spanning the gap. CDR1 is ENHRY, CDR2 SYGVKD, per germline. This CDR3 has 11 amino acids. CDR3 sequence (DNA): TGTGCCATCAGCAGGGACTACGAGCAGTACTTC. Translation gives CAISRDYEQYF.

This chain joins TRBV3-1 and TRBJ2-7, with D possibly TRBD2 on 5 matching bases. The CDR3 runs 14 residues. Between the trimmed V and J ends, which lost 3 bases and 3 bases, there was a span of 12 bases. Germline lookup yields CDR1 LGHDT and CDR2 YNNKEL (reference sequence). The CDR3 is CASSQPSRYYEQYF. The CDR3 DNA reads as TGTGCCAGCAGCCAGCCTAGCAGATACTACGAGCAGTACTTC.

This clonotype was seen repeatedly, ten times or more. The junction and the germline gene differ at one end; a read error may be behind it. This chain links TRBV27 with TRBJ2-1, with 8 bases fitting TRBD2. Germline values: CDR1 MNHEY, CDR2 SMNVEV (reference sequence). This CDR3 region has 15 residues. DNA for the CDR3: TGTGCCAGCAGCTCTATACTAGCGGCATACAGTGAGCAGTTCTTC. Protein product: CASSSILAAYSEQFF.

The sample holds many counts of this clonotype. This CDR3 reads CASSSGQGGAYEQYF. CDR3 coding DNA: TGTGCCAGCAGCTCCGGACAGGGTGGGGCCTACGAGCAGTACTTC. The chain employs TRBV11-3 and TRBJ2-7, with 8 bases identical to TRBD1. Germline loops: CDR1 SGHNT, CDR2 YENEEA. This CDR3 is built from 15 residues. V lost 4 bases and J lost 2; bases outside the gene matches: 7.

The chain is built from TRBV13 and TRBJ1-1, with no clear D. The germline gives CDR1 PRHDT, CDR2 FYEKMQ (reference sequence). The ends were cut back, 5 bases at V and 8 bases at J, with 9 bases in the middle. CDR3 length: 11 residues. The CDR3 DNA reads as TGTGCCAGCAGCCGGACGGGCGAAGCTTTCTTT. This encodes CASSRTGEAFF.

In its sample, this clonotype was seen many times. The genes are TRBV6-6 and TRBJ1-1; D is ambiguous. This CDR3 region has 14 residues. Looked up from germline, CDR1 is MNHNY and CDR2 is SVGAGI (reference sequence). V lost 0 bases to trimming and J lost 5 bases, with 10 bases between them. The CDR3 DNA follows: TGTGCCAGCAGTTACTCGGAGGGAGGAACTGAAGCTTTCTTT. Translation: CASSYSEGGTEAFF.

The chain uses TRBV19 and TRBJ2-2, with 8 bases that match TRBD1. This CDR3 is built from 14 residues. Trimming cost V 6 bases and J 4 bases; bases outside gene matches: 4. Per germline, CDR1 LNHDA and CDR2 SQIVND (reference sequence). CDR3 sequence: CASRVTGGTGELFF. The CDR3 DNA sequence: TGTGCCAGTAGGGTTACAGGGGGCACCGGGGAGCTGTTTTTT.

The chain has TRBV29-1 and TRBJ1-1, with a weak D call TRBD1 (5 bases). The CDR3 has 13 amino acids. Trimming shortened V by 6 bases and J by 0 bases, and 11 bases separated the two germline ends. From germline, CDR1 is SQVTM and CDR2 ANQGSEA. CDR3 nucleotide sequence: TGCAGCGTCCGGGACCGCGTGAACACTGAAGCTTTCTTT. It yields the protein CSVRDRVNTEAFF.

This clonotype was found many times. The V and J genes are TRBV7-3 and TRBJ2-7, with D possibly being TRBD1 or TRBD2 (5 bases each). From germline, CDR1 is SGHTA and CDR2 FQGTGA. V was trimmed by 5 bases and J by 3 bases, leaving 11 bases between them. The CDR3 runs to 13 residues. CDR3 nucleotides: TGTGCCAGCAGCCAGGGCCGGGGCTACGAGCAGTACTTC. It translates to CASSQGRGYEQYF.